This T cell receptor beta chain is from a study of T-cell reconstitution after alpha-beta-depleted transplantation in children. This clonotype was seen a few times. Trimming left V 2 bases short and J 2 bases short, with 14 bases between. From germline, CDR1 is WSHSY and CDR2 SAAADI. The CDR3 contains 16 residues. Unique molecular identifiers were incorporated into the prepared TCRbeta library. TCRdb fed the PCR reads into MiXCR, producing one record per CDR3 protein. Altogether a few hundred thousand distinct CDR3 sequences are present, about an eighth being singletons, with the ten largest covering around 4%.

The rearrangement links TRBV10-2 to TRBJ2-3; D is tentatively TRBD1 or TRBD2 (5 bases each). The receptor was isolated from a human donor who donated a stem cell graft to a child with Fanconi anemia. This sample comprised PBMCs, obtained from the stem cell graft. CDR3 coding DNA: TGCGCCAGCAGTGAGCTCGGGGCAGGGATCACAGATACGCAGTATTTT. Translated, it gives CASSELGAGITDTQYF.